This TCR beta chain was identified during a study of response to subunit inactivated influenza vaccine (dated by TCRdb to 2017 to 2018). At the level of the whole study: To follow how T cells responded to a trivalent subunit inactivated influenza vaccine, the researchers relied on deep quantitative profiling of the T cell receptor repertoire. General findings and caveats noted by the study authors: The authors proposed that each seasonal influenza vaccination may bring in only a limited number of new T cells.

Turning to this clonotype: What antigen it recognizes has not been identified. Base qualities are not recorded, but no much larger clone differs from it by a single base.

V trim: 4 bases; J trim: 8 bases; unmatched bases: 11. The germline V gene sets CDR1 to MRHNA and CDR2 to SNTAGT. Spanning cysteine to phenylalanine, the CDR3 consists of 15 amino acids. Kept here is only the CDR3 DNA, which spans 45 bases and is read in frame from base 1. To prepare the library, RT-PCR was applied. TCRdb names Illumina HiSeq 2500 as the instrument used. TCRdb passed the public sequencing reads through fastp at Q25 and MiXCR, retaining productive beta sequences. Each entry merges the rows of one CDR3 protein and shows their most common DNA and genes. This sample is represented by 530,000 or so distinct CDR3 sequences; 13% to 15% of them were singletons. The ten top clones hold 8.5% to 14% of the sample.

This receptor was obtained from a man in his fifties or sixties who received an inactivated influenza vaccine. Donor details come from another sample of the same person, matched by shared clones. The specimen comprised PBMCs from blood, sampled 11 to 12 days after vaccination. The chain is encoded by TRBV6-4 joined to TRBJ2-1; TRBD2 matches 7 bases in the middle. The DNA sequence reads TGTGCCAGCAGTGCCGTGGGGGAGGGCCCGGATGAGCAGTTCTTC. This sequence encodes CASSAVGEGPDEQFF.